One sample yielded the 8 T cell receptor beta chains listed below, sequenced in a study of T cells in localized non-small cell lung cancer. Only in-frame clones appear in the TCRdb table, and some are missing; sequencing was by immunoSEQ multiplex PCR. The table shows around 21,000 clones, with approximately 80% occurring only once. The specimen comprised peripheral blood, sampled before any cancer treatment. The receptors here all came from a man aged 35 to 70 with stage I lung adenocarcinoma.

The chain has TRBV15 and TRBJ2-1, with TRBD2 matching over 9 bases. Germline V gene data show CDR1 as LNHNV and CDR2 as YYDKDF (reference sequence). V shed 0 bases and J 6 bases; nucleotides not matched to a gene: 6. CDR3 length: 16 residues. The CDR3 protein is CATSRDRGSGGNEQFF. The CDR3 DNA is TGTGCCACCAGCAGAGATCGAGGTAGCGGGGGCAATGAGCAGTTCTTC.

This clone was seen more than once but under ten times. The V gene is TRBV11-2, the J gene TRBJ2-7; maybe TRBD1 (6 bases). This CDR3 spans 14 amino acids. From germline, CDR1 is SGHAT and CDR2 FQNNGV. V was shortened by 4 bases and J by 0 bases, with 10 bases between the two germline ends. The CDR3 region is CASSSLQGSYEQYF. CDR3 coding DNA: TGTGCCAGCAGCTCCCTACAGGGCTCCTACGAGCAGTACTTC.

This chain links TRBV7-6 with TRBJ2-2; tentatively, D is TRBD2 (6 bases). From germline, CDR1 is SGHVS and CDR2 FNYEAQ. V was pared by 3 bases and J by 8 bases, with 16 bases between. The CDR3 extends over 15 amino acids. The CDR3: CASSLEGTREGELFF. The CDR3 nucleotides read TGTGCCAGCAGCTTGGAGGGAACAAGAGAGGGGGAGCTGTTTTTT.

The gene calls are TRBV2 and TRBJ2-3; 13 positions match TRBD2. The junction had 6 bases not matched to a gene; V was cut back by 6 bases and J by 6 bases. The V gene's germline CDR1 is SNHLY and CDR2 FYNNEI. The CDR3 runs 15 residues. This chain's CDR3 is CASRRLAGGGDTQYF. Written as DNA, the CDR3 is TGTGCCAGCAGAAGACTAGCGGGGGGCGGGGATACGCAGTATTTT.

The V call is TRBV15, the J call TRBJ1-2; possible D gene TRBD1, 5 bases. The germline V gene encodes CDR1 LNHNV and CDR2 YYDKDF (reference sequence). The V gene lost 1 base and the J gene lost 7 bases, with 10 bases spanning the gap. CDR3 size: 13 residues. The CDR3 loop is CATSRGQGLGYTF. The CDR3, as DNA: TGTGCCACCAGCAGAGGGCAGGGTCTTGGCTACACCTTC.

V is TRBV5-1 and J is TRBJ1-1; the D gene is possibly TRBD1 (5 bases). Trimming pared 2 bases from V and 5 bases from J, leaving 13 bases between. The CDR3 contains 14 residues. In germline, CDR1 is SGHRS, CDR2 YFSETQ. CDR3 region: CASSFGSGGTEAFF. The CDR3 bases are TGCGCCAGCAGCTTCGGGTCTGGGGGAACTGAAGCTTTCTTT.

The chain carries TRBV28 and TRBJ2-5; a possible D gene is TRBD2 (5 bases). V lost 6 bases and J lost 0, with 14 bases in between. Germline loops: CDR1 MDHEN, CDR2 SYDVKM. The CDR3 is 15 amino acids. The CDR3 DNA is TGTGCCAGCAGACTAGGACGGCTGTACCAAGAGACCCAGTACTTC. Amino acid sequence: CASRLGRLYQETQYF.

This chain joins TRBV5-5 and TRBJ2-7, with D possibly being TRBD2 (6 bases). This CDR3 spans 15 amino acids. The germline V and J ends were trimmed by 6 bases and 0 bases, with 16 bases remaining between them. The germline gives CDR1 SGHKS, CDR2 YYEKEE (reference sequence). CDR3 protein: CASNPDLANSYEQYF. CDR3 DNA: TGTGCCAGCAACCCAGACCTAGCGAACTCCTACGAGCAGTACTTC.